This passage covers 12 T cell receptor beta chains from one sample sequenced in a study of lymphopenia after photon versus proton radiotherapy. Data came from immunoSEQ multiplex PCR; TCRdb stores just in-frame clones and leaves some out. The profile shows 35,000 to 40,000 clones, under 90% of them singletons. Here the sequenced sample was peripheral blood, taken from a patient treated with photon-based radiotherapy. The receptors here all came from a man aged 50 or older with gastric cancer.

In its sample, this clone was seen a few times. The V and J genes are TRBV7-9 and TRBJ2-7; the D call may be TRBD1 or TRBD2 (6 bases each). Germline CDR1 and CDR2: SEHNR and FQNEAQ (reference sequence). Trimming took off 4 bases at V and 6 bases at J, with 16 bases between the two ends. CDR3 length: 14 amino acids. The CDR3 reads CASSSLGGTTEQYF. CDR3 sequence (DNA): TGTGCCAGCAGCTCACTAGGGGGGACCACCGAGCAGTACTTC.

The chain couples TRBV5-4 to TRBJ2-7; tentatively, D is TRBD2 (5 bases). The germline V gene has CDR1 SGHNT and CDR2 YYREEE (reference sequence). CDR3 length: 13 residues. Trimming pared 6 bases from V and 6 bases from J, leaving 16 bases between. Here the CDR3 DNA reads TGTGCCAGCAAGCGGCCCGAGGATAGCGAGCAGTACTTC. Its protein product is CASKRPEDSEQYF.

The gene calls are TRBV10-3 and TRBJ2-1, with D maybe TRBD2 (6 bases). The CDR3 runs 13 residues. Germline loops: CDR1 ENHRY, CDR2 SYGVKD. The V gene lost 8 bases and the J gene lost 0 bases, with 8 bases spanning the gap. This chain's CDR3 is CAIGTASYNEQFF. CDR3 coding DNA: TGTGCCATCGGGACTGCCTCCTACAATGAGCAGTTCTTC.

The chain combines TRBV28 with TRBJ2-5; 7 bases match TRBD1. The V segment lost 6 bases and the J segment 5 bases; nucleotides outside the gene matches: 9. The CDR3 runs to 14 residues. Germline CDR1 and CDR2: MDHEN and SYDVKM. The CDR3 DNA follows: TGTGCCAGCAGCCTGGGACAGATGGGGGAGACCCAGTACTTC. This gives the protein CASSLGQMGETQYF. Together with reference TRBV28 and TRBJ2-5, the CDR3 gives the full variable domain: DVKVTQSSRYLVKRTGEKVFLECVQDMDHENMFWYRQDPGLGLRLIYFSYDVKMKEKGDIPEGYSVSREKKERFSLILESASTNQTSMYLCASSLGQMGETQYFGPGTRLLVL.

The rearrangement joins TRBV11-2 to TRBJ1-4; no clear D. This CDR3 region has 17 residues. Germline V gene data show CDR1 as SGHAT and CDR2 as FQNNGV. Trimming left V 4 bases short and J 6 bases short, with 21 bases between. The chain's CDR3 is CASSSTIQMLRDEKLFF. CDR3 in DNA: TGTGCCAGCAGCTCAACTATCCAGATGCTTAGGGATGAAAAACTGTTTTTT.

This chain links TRBV15 with TRBJ2-3; TRBD2 is a possible D gene (5 bases). The CDR3 is made up of 15 amino acids. V lost 0 bases and J lost 9, with 16 bases in between. Germline CDR1 is LNHNV and CDR2 is YYDKDF (reference sequence). Here the CDR3 DNA reads TGTGCCACCAGCAGAGAAGCCGTTAGCGTGGCAACGCAGTATTTT. Its translation: CATSREAVSVATQYF.

The table lists this clone with a few counts. Other DNA sequences within the sample encode an identical CDR3. V and J are TRBV11-3 and TRBJ2-3; D gene uncertain. The CDR3 sequence is 14 residues long. Per the germline V gene, CDR1 is SGHNT and CDR2 is YENEEA. With 5 bases removed from V and 0 bases from J, the gap between germline ends came to 9 bases. The CDR3: CASSLTASTDTQYF. The CDR3 coding sequence is TGTGCCAGCAGCCTTACTGCTAGCACAGATACGCAGTATTTT.

This rearrangement joins TRBV5-6 to TRBJ2-5; possible D gene TRBD2, 6 bases. V shed 3 bases and J shed 11 bases, with 23 bases lying between them. The CDR3 extends over 15 amino acids. Germline lookup yields CDR1 SGHDT and CDR2 YYEEEE. In nucleotides, the CDR3 is TGTGCCAGCAGCTACCCCGGGACTCCTGGAAGAGAGCAGTACTTC. Protein product: CASSYPGTPGREQYF.

The genes are TRBV6-1 and TRBJ1-1, with 7 bases lining up with TRBD1. Germline V gene data show CDR1 as MNHNS and CDR2 as SASEGT. This CDR3 has 13 residues. Losses at the gene ends were 7 bases for V and 7 bases for J; bases not matched to a gene: 9. The CDR3 spells CASTWDSMNEAFF. The CDR3 region has the DNA TGTGCCAGCACTTGGGACAGTATGAATGAAGCTTTCTTT.

CDR3 loop: CASSSGTSGSYEQYF. CDR3 sequence (DNA): TGTGCCAGCAGCTCGGGGACTAGCGGGAGTTACGAGCAGTACTTC. The V gene is TRBV5-6, the J gene TRBJ2-7, with 14 bases identical to TRBD2. Germline CDR1 and CDR2: SGHDT and YYEEEE. The junction had 3 bases not matched to a gene; V was cut back by 3 bases and J by 4 bases. CDR3 length: 15 residues.

This sequence joins TRBV7-2 and TRBJ2-7; tentatively, D is TRBD2 (6 bases). Germline assignment: CDR1 SGHTA and CDR2 FQGNSA. V was trimmed by 5 bases and J by 6 bases, leaving 14 bases between them. CDR3 length equals 13 residues. CDR3 sequence reads: CASSPAGLREQYF. In DNA, the CDR3 is TGTGCCAGCAGCCCTGCGGGACTCCGCGAGCAGTACTTC.

The chain employs TRBV6-5 and TRBJ2-3; D remains unclear. The CDR3 is 13 residues long. V shed 6 bases and J shed 3 bases, with 10 bases lying between them. In germline, CDR1 is MNHEY, CDR2 SVGAGI. The CDR3 nucleotides read TGTGCCAGCAGCTCCGCGCTGACAGATACGCAGTATTTT. As protein: CASSSALTDTQYF.